Listed below are T cell receptor beta chains from one sample, sequenced in a study of OX40 agonist ivuxolimab in advanced cancers. Repertoires were generated with immunoSEQ multiplex PCR, while TCRdb's copy carries only in-frame clones and drops some. This sample carries about 37,000 clones, approximately 90% of them seen once, and the ten largest clones take about 0.6%. Sequencing was performed on CD4+ or CD8+ T cells sorted from blood, taken in a trial of the OX40 agonist ivuxolimab. Every receptor here comes from an adult with an advanced solid tumor such as melanoma, head and neck, liver or kidney cancer. Both conserved end residues are part of each CDR3. Fields, in order: clone size, J gene, V gene, CDR3 protein. Only part of the rows carry a size: once, few, many, or a class if the clone is expanded.

>once|TRBJ2-1|TRBV19
CATSSRVGGTRNEQFF
>.|TRBJ2-5|TRBV19
CASSLNWWGSQETQYF
>.|TRBJ2-3|TRBV7-2
CASTIQATDTQYF
>.|TRBJ1-1|TRBV19
CASSFRASNTEAFF
>.|TRBJ2-7|TRBV5-5
CASSLGRPFDEQYF
>.|TRBJ1-1|TRBV27
CASRAGRLNTEAFF
>.|TRBJ1-1|TRBV14
CASSQQGRNTEAFF
>.|TRBJ1-1|TRBV18
CASSPTRSADTEAFF
>.|TRBJ1-4|TRBV7-2
CASSSTGFYEKLFF
>.|TRBJ2-1|TRBV5-8
CASSLVGQGARNEQFF
>.|TRBJ1-3|TRBV5-5
CASSLEGSGNTIYF
>.|TRBJ2-5|TRBV9
CASSASGTSRGETQYF
>.|TRBJ1-2|TRBV18
CASSPPGIDRYTF
>.|TRBJ1-1|TRBV7-8
CASSPEGYTEAFF
>.|TRBJ2-5|TRBV29-1
CSVMTSGGSGTQYF
>.|TRBJ1-1|TRBV7-8
CASSLGQAPGEAFF
>.|TRBJ2-7|TRBV15
CATSPNREGVHEQYF
>once|TRBJ2-3|TRBV5-4
CASRPRDRVADTQYF
>.|TRBJ1-5|TRBV7-9
CASSLGAGINQPQHF
>.|TRBJ2-2|TRBV5-6
CASSREGSNTGELFF
>.|TRBJ2-3|TRBV6-4
CASSASGMTTDTQYF
>.|TRBJ2-5|TRBV6-1
CASSELGLGETQYF
>.|TRBJ1-2|TRBV9
CASSSSEDLRDYGYTF
>.|TRBJ1-1|TRBV6-1
CASSGEGITEAFF
>.|TRBJ2-1|TRBV28
CASGRGNLEQFF
>.|TRBJ2-1|TRBV28
CASGTSGGGNEQFF
>.|TRBJ1-2|TRBV19
CASSIGGDAGGYTF
>.|TRBJ2-2|TRBV5-5
CASSLGGGGTGELFF
>.|TRBJ2-1|TRBV9
CATGRTYNEQFF
>.|TRBJ2-7|TRBV10-3
CAISRTGTTYEQYF
>.|TRBJ2-7|TRBV4-1
CASKQATVGGHYEQYF
>.|TRBJ1-2|TRBV28
CASSEQGNYGYTF
>once|TRBJ2-5|TRBV10-3
CAIGSNQETQYF
>.|TRBJ1-5|TRBV28
CASSFLLGTQHF
>.|TRBJ2-7|TRBV7-6
CASSLGSSLGEQYF
>.|TRBJ2-5|TRBV7-3
CASSLMAGAGETQYF
>.|TRBJ2-7|TRBV18
CASSPPTGAYEQYF
>.|TRBJ1-2|TRBV5-1
CASSLAALGDYGYTF
>.|TRBJ2-2|TRBV18
CASSPPGRAGELFF
>.|TRBJ1-5|TRBV19
CASSFQDNNQPQHF
>.|TRBJ2-1|TRBV29-1
CSVGTRDRIYNEQFF
>.|TRBJ1-4|TRBV5-1
CASSDGQGEKLFF
>.|TRBJ2-3|TRBV28
CASSSTGLTDTQYF
>few|TRBJ1-6|TRBV4-1
CASSQATGQGSPLHF
>.|TRBJ2-3|TRBV19
CASRITGTDTQYF
>.|TRBJ1-2|TRBV5-1
CASSYGTAANYGYTF